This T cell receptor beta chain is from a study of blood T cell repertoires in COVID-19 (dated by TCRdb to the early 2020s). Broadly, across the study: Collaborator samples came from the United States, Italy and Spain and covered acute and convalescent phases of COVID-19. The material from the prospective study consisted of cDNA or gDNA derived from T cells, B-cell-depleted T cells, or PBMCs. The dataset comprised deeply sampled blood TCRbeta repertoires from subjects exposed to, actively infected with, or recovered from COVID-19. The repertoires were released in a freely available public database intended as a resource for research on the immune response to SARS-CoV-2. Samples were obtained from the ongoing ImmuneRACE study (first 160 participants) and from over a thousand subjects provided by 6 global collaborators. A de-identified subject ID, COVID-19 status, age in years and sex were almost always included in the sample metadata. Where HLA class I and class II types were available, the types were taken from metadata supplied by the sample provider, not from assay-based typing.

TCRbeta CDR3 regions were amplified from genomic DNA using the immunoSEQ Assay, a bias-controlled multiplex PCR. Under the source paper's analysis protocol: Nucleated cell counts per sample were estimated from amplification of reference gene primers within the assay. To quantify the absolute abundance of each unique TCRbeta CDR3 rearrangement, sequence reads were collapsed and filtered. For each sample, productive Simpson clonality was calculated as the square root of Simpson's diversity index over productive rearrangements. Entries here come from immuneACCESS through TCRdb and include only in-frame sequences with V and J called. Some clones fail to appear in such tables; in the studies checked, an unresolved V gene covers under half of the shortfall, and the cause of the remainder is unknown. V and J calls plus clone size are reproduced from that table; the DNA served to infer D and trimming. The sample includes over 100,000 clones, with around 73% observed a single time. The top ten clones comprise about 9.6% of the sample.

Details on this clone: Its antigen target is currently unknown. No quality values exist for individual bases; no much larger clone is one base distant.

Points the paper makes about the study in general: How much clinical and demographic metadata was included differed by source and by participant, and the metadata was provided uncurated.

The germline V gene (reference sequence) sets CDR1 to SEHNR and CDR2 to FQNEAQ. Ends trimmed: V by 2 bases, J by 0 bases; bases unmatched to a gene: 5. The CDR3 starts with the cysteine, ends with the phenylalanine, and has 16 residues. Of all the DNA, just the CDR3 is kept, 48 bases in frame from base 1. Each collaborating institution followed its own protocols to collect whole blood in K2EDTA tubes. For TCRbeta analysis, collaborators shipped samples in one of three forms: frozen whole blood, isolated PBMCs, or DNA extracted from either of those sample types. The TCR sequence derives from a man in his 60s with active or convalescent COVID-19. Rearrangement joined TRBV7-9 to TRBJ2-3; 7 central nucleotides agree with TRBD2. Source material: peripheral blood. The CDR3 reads CASSLRGGPSTDTQYF. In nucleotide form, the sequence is TGTGCCAGCAGCTTAAGGGGAGGGCCGAGCACAGATACGCAGTATTTT.